The rows below give T cell receptor beta chains drawn from one sample of a study of T-cell memory formation after mild COVID-19. A single record per CDR3 protein comes from TCRdb applying MiXCR to the 5' RACE reads. The sample records about 140,000 distinct CDR3 sequences, around 13% being singletons. Input material: PBMCs or a T cell subset sorted from them (not recorded which). Source of these receptors: an adult woman who had mild COVID-19 (a few samples of this study predate the infection). Cell type and time point are not known. Both conserved end residues are part of each CDR3. The order of the fields is V gene, clone size, J gene, CDR3 length, D gene, CDR3 protein, CDR3 DNA. The D gene is left open where the match is weak. Size is stated for part of the rows, as once, few or many counts, or as a class when the clone is expanded.

>TRBV23-1|.|TRBJ1-6|18|.
CASSHRVPLYARDSPLHF
TGCGCCAGCAGTCACAGGGTCCCACTTTACGCTCGTGATTCACCCCTCCACTTT
>TRBV5-1|many|TRBJ2-1|15|.
CASSLDSNSYNEQFF
TGCGCCAGCAGCTTGGACAGTAACTCCTACAATGAGCAGTTCTTC
>TRBV18|many|TRBJ2-1|17|TRBD2
CASSPLGPSGVYNEQFF
TGTGCCAGCTCACCGCTGGGACCTAGCGGGGTCTACAATGAGCAGTTCTTC
>TRBV5-6|few|TRBJ2-2|12|.
CASSSATGELFF
TGTGCCAGCAGCAGTGCCACCGGGGAGCTGTTTTTT
>TRBV6-6|.|TRBJ2-3|15|.
CASSVTRGSTDTQYF
TGTGCCAGCAGTGTGACAAGGGGGAGTACAGATACGCAGTATTTT
>TRBV28|.|TRBJ1-2|13|TRBD1
CASSFTTGDGYTF
TGTGCCAGCAGTTTTACGACAGGGGATGGCTACACCTTC
>TRBV6-2/TRBV6-3|few|TRBJ2-1|16|TRBD2
CASTPSGLSSYNEQFF
TGTGCCAGCACACCTAGCGGGCTGAGCTCCTACAATGAGCAGTTCTTC
>TRBV4-1|few|TRBJ2-1|13|.
CASSQGLDLLMFF
TGCGCCAGCAGCCAGGGTCTCGACCTCCTGATGTTCTTC
>TRBV9|.|TRBJ2-7|14|.
CASSVGGDSYEQYF
TGTGCCAGCAGCGTAGGCGGGGATTCCTACGAGCAGTACTTC
>TRBV11-3|few|TRBJ2-5|15|.
CASSFKTGVSETQYF
TGTGCCAGCAGCTTCAAGACGGGAGTATCAGAGACCCAGTACTTC
>TRBV10-2|.|TRBJ1-1|14|.
CASRAGERNTEAFF
TGCGCCAGCAGGGCCGGTGAACGGAACACTGAAGCTTTCTTT
>TRBV9|few|TRBJ2-2|15|TRBD1
CASSSGTGVKGELFF
TGTGCCAGCAGCTCCGGGACAGGGGTTAAGGGGGAGCTGTTTTTT
>TRBV2|.|TRBJ2-1|15|TRBD1
CASLPWGQGVYEQFF
TGTGCCAGCTTGCCCTGGGGACAGGGCGTCTATGAGCAGTTCTTC
>TRBV5-6|.|TRBJ2-7|15|TRBD1
CASRRTGGGSYEQYF
TGTGCCAGCAGACGGACAGGGGGGGGGTCCTACGAGCAGTACTTC
>TRBV6-6|.|TRBJ2-2|16|.
CASSYGLGRNTGELFF
TGTGCCAGCAGTTACGGACTGGGAAGGAACACCGGGGAGCTGTTTTTT
>TRBV5-1|many|TRBJ2-7|14|.
CASSSAGGIYEQYF
TGCGCCAGCAGCTCCGCCGGGGGAATCTACGAGCAGTACTTC
>TRBV5-1|.|TRBJ2-7|14|.
CASSLARNSYEQYF
TGCGCCAGCAGCTTGGCTCGGAACAGCTACGAGCAGTACTTC
>TRBV9|many|TRBJ2-1|15|TRBD2
CASSAGTRSYNEQFF
TGTGCCAGCAGTGCCGGGACTAGGAGCTACAATGAGCAGTTCTTC
>TRBV7-2|few|TRBJ2-5|14|.
CASSPEGGTETQYF
TGTGCCAGCAGCCCCGAAGGGGGAACGGAGACCCAGTACTTC
>TRBV5-1|few|TRBJ1-1|14|.
CASSSNQVNTEAFF
TGCGCCAGCAGCTCCAACCAAGTGAACACTGAAGCTTTCTTT
>TRBV4-2|few|TRBJ1-4|15|.
CASSQDEDIGEKLFF
TGTGCCAGCAGCCAAGATGAGGACATCGGTGAAAAACTGTTTTTT
>TRBV29-1|few|TRBJ1-3|11|.
CSVVKGNTIYF
TGCAGCGTGGTGAAAGGAAACACCATATATTTT
>TRBV9|.|TRBJ2-2|14|.
CASSVQWNTGELFF
TGTGCCAGCAGCGTACAGTGGAACACCGGGGAGCTGTTTTTT
>TRBV7-2|.|TRBJ2-5|17|.
CASSLVRQGKGQETQYF
TGTGCCAGCAGCTTAGTTCGGCAGGGGAAAGGCCAAGAGACCCAGTACTTC
>TRBV20-1|few|TRBJ2-7|13|TRBD2
CSAPGLAGFGQYF
TGCAGTGCTCCGGGACTAGCGGGATTTGGACAGTACTTC
>TRBV7-6|many|TRBJ2-3|14|.
CASRKDWELDTQYF
TGTGCCAGCCGAAAGGACTGGGAGTTGGATACGCAGTATTTT
>TRBV12-3/TRBV12-4|.|TRBJ1-1|12|.
CASSPSWPEAFF
TGTGCCAGCAGTCCCTCTTGGCCTGAAGCTTTCTTT
>TRBV4-1|few|TRBJ2-3|15|.
CASSPLGTSTDTQYF
TGCGCCAGCAGCCCCCTGGGGACTAGCACAGATACGCAGTATTTT
>TRBV19|few|TRBJ1-1|13|.
CASSGLGGTEAFF
TGTGCCAGTAGTGGTTTGGGGGGGACTGAAGCTTTCTTT
>TRBV5-1|few|TRBJ2-2|15|TRBD1
CASSIRTGGDGELFF
TGCGCCAGCAGCATAAGGACAGGGGGTGACGGGGAGCTGTTTTTT
>TRBV7-9|few|TRBJ2-2|17|.
CASRLRARDKRTGELFF
TGTGCCAGCAGGTTAAGGGCCCGGGACAAACGAACCGGGGAGCTGTTTTTT
>TRBV7-9|.|TRBJ2-2|14|.
CASRSFRDDGELFF
TGTGCCAGTAGAAGTTTTCGGGATGACGGGGAGCTGTTTTTT
>TRBV7-9|.|TRBJ2-3|13|.
CASTHLRGDTQYF
TGTGCCAGCACCCACCTGCGGGGAGATACGCAGTATTTT
>TRBV3-1|.|TRBJ2-5|14|TRBD2
CASSLRTRGETQYF
TGTGCCAGCAGCCTCAGGACTAGAGGGGAGACCCAGTACTTC
>TRBV7-8|.|TRBJ2-1|14|TRBD2
CASRRTSGGGEQFF
TGTGCCAGCAGACGGACTAGCGGTGGGGGTGAGCAGTTCTTC
>TRBV6-1|.|TRBJ2-7|14|.
CASRRDAAIYEQYF
TGTGCCAGCAGGAGGGACGCCGCGATCTACGAGCAGTACTTC
>TRBV20-1|few|TRBJ1-1|15|.
CSAWNPSGGNTEAFF
TGCAGTGCTTGGAACCCCTCGGGGGGGAACACTGAAGCTTTCTTT
>TRBV24-1|few|TRBJ2-7|16|.
CATSEPGQTGVYEQYF
TGTGCCACCAGTGAACCAGGACAGACCGGGGTTTACGAGCAGTACTTC
>TRBV14|.|TRBJ2-2|14|.
CASTRVHGTGELFF
TGTGCCAGCACCAGGGTTCACGGCACCGGGGAGCTGTTTTTT
>TRBV19|.|TRBJ1-2|21|.
CASSIDQAERGRGHGNYGYTF
TGTGCCAGTAGTATAGATCAAGCCGAACGGGGCAGGGGCCACGGTAACTATGGCTACACCTTC
>TRBV20-1|few|TRBJ2-2|14|.
CSAQGQGNTGELFF
TGCAGTGCTCAGGGGCAGGGGAACACCGGGGAGCTGTTTTTT
>TRBV18|few|TRBJ1-1|13|.
CASSPRTNTEAFF
TGTGCCAGCTCACCTAGGACGAACACTGAAGCTTTCTTT
>TRBV7-9|.|TRBJ2-1|14|.
CASSLSVTYNEQFF
TGTGCCAGCAGCTTATCGGTAACCTACAATGAGCAGTTCTTC
>TRBV7-9|.|TRBJ2-7|14|TRBD1
CASSSQGKLYEQYF
TGTGCCAGCAGCTCACAGGGGAAGCTCTACGAGCAGTACTTC
>TRBV6-1|.|TRBJ2-5|16|.
CASSEGPIYIQETQYF
TGTGCCAGCAGTGAAGGCCCGATCTACATACAAGAGACCCAGTACTTC
>TRBV2|few|TRBJ2-3|18|.
CASIGLPRSLLSTDTQYF
TGTGCCAGCATAGGACTTCCAAGATCACTTCTTTCCACAGATACGCAGTATTTT
>TRBV29-1|few|TRBJ1-1|13|.
CSVDSRREFEAFF
TGCAGCGTTGACTCTCGAAGGGAATTTGAAGCTTTCTTT
>TRBV28|few|TRBJ2-3|15|TRBD2
CASSPPTSHTDTQYF
TGTGCCAGCAGTCCCCCGACTAGCCACACAGATACGCAGTATTTT
>TRBV19|few|TRBJ2-3|14|TRBD2
CASRGGPRTDTQYF
TGTGCCAGCCGGGGAGGGCCTAGAACAGATACGCAGTATTTT
>TRBV7-6|few|TRBJ1-1|13|TRBD1
CASRPGTGTEAFF
TGTGCCAGCAGGCCGGGGACAGGGACTGAAGCTTTCTTT
>TRBV7-6|medium-sized|TRBJ2-1|15|.
CASSLSVDSYNEQFF
TGTGCCAGCAGCTTAAGCGTGGACTCCTACAATGAGCAGTTCTTC
>TRBV6-5|.|TRBJ2-7|15|TRBD1
CASSYSQGVFYEQYF
TGTGCCAGCAGTTACTCCCAGGGGGTCTTCTACGAGCAGTACTTC
>TRBV27|few|TRBJ2-1|12|.
CASRGGNNEQFF
TGTGCCAGCAGAGGGGGGAACAATGAGCAGTTCTTC
>TRBV4-3|.|TRBJ2-2|17|TRBD1
CASSQAPGQGGDGELFF
TGCGCCAGCAGCCAAGCTCCGGGACAGGGCGGCGACGGGGAGCTGTTTTTT
>TRBV7-9|few|TRBJ2-3|15|TRBD2
CALSTGSGGTDTQYF
TGTGCCCTTTCGACGGGGAGCGGGGGCACAGATACGCAGTATTTT
>TRBV20-1|.|TRBJ1-4|11|.
CSAEINEKLFF
TGCAGTGCAGAAATTAATGAAAAACTGTTTTTT